These T cell receptor beta chains were read from a single sample in a study of control samples from healthy donors and cancer patients. Profiling relied on immunoSEQ multiplex PCR, and the TCRdb table lists in-frame clones only, not all of them. The sample includes roughly 150,000 clones, 80% to 90% of them seen just once. The source material was blood. The receptors shown here come from a man between 18 and 29 years old in good health. The CDR3 runs from the conserved cysteine through the conserved F or W. The D gene is left open where the match is weak. Clone size appears in some rows only: once, few, many, or a class for an expanded clone.

>.|TRBV30|once|TRBJ1-1
CAWSRSLENLYTEAFF
TGTGCCTGGAGCCGAAGTTTGGAGAACCTGTACACTGAAGCTTTCTTT
>.|TRBV5-4|.|TRBJ2-7
CASSLHGMDEQYF
TGTGCCAGCAGCTTACATGGAATGGACGAGCAGTACTTC
>.|TRBV2|.|TRBJ1-1
CASTPRGEAFF
TGTGCCAGCACTCCCCGGGGTGAAGCTTTCTTT
>.|TRBV4-3|.|TRBJ1-4
CASSQLLEGGSNEKLFF
TGCGCCAGCAGCCAATTGTTAGAGGGAGGATCTAATGAAAAACTGTTTTTT
>TRBD2|TRBV4-2|.|TRBJ2-6
CASSQEAGLANYPGANVLTF
TGTGCCAGCAGCCAAGAGGCGGGACTAGCGAATTATCCTGGGGCCAACGTCCTGACTTTC
>.|TRBV9|.|TRBJ1-1
CASSLTTEGDTEAFF
TGTGCCAGCAGCTTGACGACAGAGGGGGACACTGAAGCTTTCTTT
>.|TRBV7-9|.|TRBJ1-2
CASSPLGGPVYGYTF
TGTGCCAGCAGCCCTCTGGGGGGACCTGTCTATGGCTACACCTTC
>TRBD1|TRBV6-6|.|TRBJ1-5
CASSSYGTVNQPQHF
TGTGCCAGCAGTTCCTACGGGACAGTTAATCAGCCCCAGCATTTT
>.|TRBV2|.|TRBJ1-6
CASRGTPYSPLHF
TGTGCCAGCAGGGGGACTCCCTATTCACCCCTCCACTTT
>TRBD2|TRBV5-1|.|TRBJ2-5
CASSLLRGEETQYF
TGCGCCAGCAGCCTTTTGCGGGGGGAAGAGACCCAGTACTTC
>TRBD2|TRBV7-9|.|TRBJ2-1
CASSPGLAGGYSYNEQFF
TGTGCCAGCAGCCCAGGACTAGCGGGGGGTTATTCCTACAATGAGCAGTTCTTC
>.|TRBV9|.|TRBJ1-1
CASSSTREIMNTEAFF
TGTGCCAGCAGCAGTACCAGGGAGATCATGAACACTGAAGCTTTCTTT
>TRBD2|TRBV6-5|.|TRBJ2-1
CASKGPGGADEQFF
TGTGCCAGCAAGGGGCCGGGGGGGGCTGATGAGCAGTTCTTC
>TRBD1|TRBV6-5|.|TRBJ2-7
CASSLQGTGGYEQYF
TGTGCCAGCAGTTTACAGGGGACAGGGGGTTACGAGCAGTACTTC
>TRBD2|TRBV6-2/TRBV6-3|.|TRBJ2-5
CASSYSAGGPETQYF
TGTGCCAGCAGTTACTCGGCGGGGGGGCCGGAGACCCAGTACTTC
>TRBD1|TRBV10-3|.|TRBJ1-1
CAISDEGAYTEAFF
TGTGCCATCAGTGATGAGGGGGCGTACACTGAAGCTTTCTTT
>.|TRBV19|.|TRBJ2-2
CATRWGATGELFF
TGTGCCACGCGGTGGGGGGCTACCGGGGAGCTGTTTTTT
>TRBD1|TRBV9|.|TRBJ1-1
CASSVWGQGTEAFF
TGTGCCAGCAGCGTATGGGGACAGGGCACTGAAGCTTTCTTT
>.|TRBV7-2|.|TRBJ2-1
CASSLDERNNEQFF
TGTGCCAGCAGCTTAGACGAGCGGAACAATGAGCAGTTCTTC
>.|TRBV3-1/TRBV3-2|.|TRBJ2-5
CASSQESQYF
TGTGCCAGCAGCCAAGAGTCCCAGTACTTC
>TRBD2|TRBV15|.|TRBJ2-5
CATSRVRRGGEETQYF
TGTGCCACCAGCAGAGTGCGGCGGGGGGGCGAGGAGACCCAGTACTTC
>.|TRBV28|.|TRBJ2-2
CASFMQGNTGELFF
TGTGCCAGCTTTATGCAGGGGAACACCGGGGAGCTGTTTTTT
>TRBD1|TRBV18|.|TRBJ1-2
CASSPGTGYGYTF
TGTGCCAGCTCACCAGGGACAGGGTACGGCTACACCTTC
>.|TRBV6-5|.|TRBJ1-1
CASSYSVGESTEAFF
TGTGCCAGCAGTTACTCGGTGGGGGAGAGCACTGAAGCTTTCTTT
>.|TRBV10-3|.|TRBJ2-7
CAISETRGDYEQYF
TGTGCCATCAGTGAGACCCGGGGCGACTACGAGCAGTACTTC
>.|TRBV28|few|TRBJ1-1
CASSFTNTQKKERGTEAFF
TGTGCCAGCAGTTTTACTAACACACAAAAGAAAGAACGGGGGACTGAAGCTTTCTTT
>TRBD1|TRBV11-2|.|TRBJ2-5
CASSLDSTDRGDQETQYF
TGTGCCAGCAGCTTAGACTCAACGGACAGGGGGGACCAAGAGACCCAGTACTTC
>.|TRBV24-1|.|TRBJ2-3
CATSDPGGPFDTDTQYF
TGTGCCACCAGTGACCCCGGGGGGCCATTCGACACAGATACGCAGTATTTT
>.|TRBV6-2/TRBV6-3|.|TRBJ2-2
CASSRTNTGELFF
TGTGCCAGCAGCCGCACGAACACCGGGGAGCTGTTTTTT
>TRBD1|TRBV30|.|TRBJ2-3
CALQGAVDTQYF
TGTGCCTTACAGGGGGCAGTAGATACGCAGTATTTT
>TRBD2|TRBV7-3|.|TRBJ2-3
CASSLRGPKTSEILTDTQYF
TGTGCCAGCAGCTTAAGGGGTCCAAAAACTAGCGAAATTCTCACAGATACGCAGTATTTT
>TRBD1|TRBV4-3|.|TRBJ2-2
CASSQAYRGGELFF
TGCGCCAGCAGCCAAGCCTACAGGGGTGGGGAGCTGTTTTTT
>.|TRBV28|.|TRBJ2-3
CASSPVVDTQYF
TGTGCCAGCAGTCCGGTAGTAGATACGCAGTATTTT
>.|TRBV7-8|.|TRBJ2-5
CASSPVREPQETQYF
TGTGCCAGCAGCCCGGTCAGGGAACCCCAAGAGACCCAGTACTTC
>.|TRBV4-1|once|TRBJ1-5
CASSQAQKGNQPQHF
TGCGCCAGCAGCCAAGCCCAAAAGGGCAATCAGCCCCAGCATTTT
>.|TRBV5-4|.|TRBJ1-2
CASSLAGGNGYTF
TGTGCCAGCAGCTTGGCTGGGGGAAATGGCTACACCTTC
>TRBD1|TRBV5-8|.|TRBJ2-3
CASSTGQGSTDTQYF
TGTGCCAGTTCCACGGGACAGGGGTCCACAGATACGCAGTATTTT
>.|TRBV18|.|TRBJ1-6
CASSRLPGFSPLHF
TGTGCCAGCTCACGACTCCCGGGATTCTCACCCCTCCACTTT
>.|TRBV19|.|TRBJ1-5
CATREGDQPQHF
TGTGCCACCAGGGAGGGGGATCAGCCCCAGCATTTT
>.|TRBV5-1|.|TRBJ2-7
CAIKTRASYEQYF
TGCGCCATCAAGACCCGGGCCTCCTACGAGCAGTACTTC
>.|TRBV18|.|TRBJ2-5
CASSPGGDSNYEETQYF
TGTGCCAGCTCACCAGGAGGGGACTCGAATTACGAGGAGACCCAGTACTTC
>TRBD1|TRBV18|.|TRBJ2-5
CASSPTGGIIETQYF
TGTGCCAGCTCACCGACAGGGGGCATTATAGAGACCCAGTACTTC
>.|TRBV20-1|.|TRBJ2-7
CSADRLYEQYF
TGCAGTGCTGACAGACTCTACGAGCAGTACTTC
>.|TRBV11-1|.|TRBJ2-5
CASSIGTSQETQYF
TGTGCCAGCAGCATAGGGACTTCCCAAGAGACCCAGTACTTC
>TRBD2|TRBV5-3|.|TRBJ2-1
CARSLSWTSGGLSSYNEQFF
TGTGCCAGAAGCTTATCGTGGACTAGCGGGGGGCTCAGCTCCTACAATGAGCAGTTCTTC
>.|TRBV28|.|TRBJ2-7
CASSRTMYEQYF
TGTGCCAGCAGTAGGACGATGTACGAGCAGTACTTC
>.|TRBV4-1|.|TRBJ2-1
CASSHEGDSSLYNEQFF
TGCGCCAGCAGCCATGAGGGGGACTCGAGCCTCTACAATGAGCAGTTCTTC
>TRBD1|TRBV5-4|.|TRBJ1-4
CASSLWTGDNEKLFF
TGTGCCAGCAGCTTGTGGACAGGGGATAATGAAAAACTGTTTTTT
>.|TRBV6-2/TRBV6-3|.|TRBJ2-7
CASSGEDSYEQYF
TGTGCCAGCAGTGGGGAGGACTCCTACGAGCAGTACTTC
>TRBD1|TRBV14|.|TRBJ1-2
CASSQRRTGNYGYTF
TGTGCCAGCAGCCAACGCCGGACAGGGAACTATGGCTACACCTTC
>TRBD2|TRBV28|.|TRBJ2-7
CASSPPGGVREQYF
TGTGCCAGCAGTCCCCCGGGAGGGGTGAGGGAGCAGTACTTC
>TRBD1|TRBV19|.|TRBJ1-2
CASRVDRGSVYGYTF
TGTGCCAGTAGGGTGGACAGGGGGTCGGTCTATGGCTACACCTTC
>TRBD1|TRBV10-3|.|TRBJ2-7
CAISDHLQGYEQYF
TGTGCCATCAGTGACCATTTACAGGGGTACGAGCAGTACTTC
>.|TRBV9|.|TRBJ2-3
CASSVATVSGDTQYF
TGTGCCAGCAGCGTAGCTACTGTGAGCGGGGATACGCAGTATTTT
>TRBD1|TRBV7-6|.|TRBJ1-6
CASSLGTGGISPLHF
TGTGCCAGCAGCTTAGGGACAGGGGGTATTTCACCCCTCCACTTT
>.|TRBV15|.|TRBJ1-5
CATSRAGLSNQPQHF
TGTGCCACCAGCAGAGCGGGTCTTAGCAATCAGCCCCAGCATTTT
>TRBD2|TRBV3-1/TRBV3-2|.|TRBJ2-5
CASSQDHNLAGGLGTQYF
TGTGCCAGCAGCCAGGACCACAACTTAGCGGGGGGCCTTGGGACCCAGTACTTC
>.|TRBV5-6|once|TRBJ2-3
CASSFFGGFGTDTQYF
TGTGCCAGCAGCTTTTTTGGGGGGTTTGGCACAGATACGCAGTATTTT
>.|TRBV19|once|TRBJ1-5
CASSLRDSNQPQHF
TGTGCCAGTAGTCTACGGGACAGCAATCAGCCCCAGCATTTT
>.|TRBV4-1|.|TRBJ2-7
CASSQLALNYEQYF
TGCGCCAGCAGCCAATTAGCCTTGAACTACGAGCAGTACTTC